What follows are 20 T cell receptor beta chains derived from one specimen sequenced in a study of radiotherapy plus CTLA-4 blockade in lung cancer. Profiled with immunoSEQ multiplex PCR; TCRdb holds only in-frame clones, not every one. Here the sample spans more than 75,000 clones, about four fifths being singletons. The source was peripheral blood, collected from a patient treated with radiotherapy plus ipilimumab. The receptors derive from a human donor with non-small cell lung cancer who had a partial response to radiotherapy plus ipilimumab. Some clones in this sample may be carry-over from other donors' samples.

CDR3 nucleotide sequence: TGTGCCAGTAGTATGGAGGGACTCAATCAGCCCCAGCATTTT. Encoded protein: CASSMEGLNQPQHF. The chain combines TRBV19 with TRBJ1-5, with a possible D match to TRBD1 (5 bases). In germline, CDR1 is LNHDA, CDR2 SQIVND (reference sequence). The CDR3 length is 14 residues. Trimming removed 3 bases at V and 3 bases at J, with 9 bases between.

The chain combines TRBV28 with TRBJ2-7; TRBD2 aligns across 9 bases. In germline, CDR1 is MDHEN, CDR2 SYDVKM. The J segment lost 7 bases and the V segment lost 5 bases, leaving 12 bases of the junction unmatched. The CDR3 totals 15 residues. In DNA, the CDR3 is TGTGCCAGCAGTGCCGCAGCGGGGGGTCCTCGGGAGCAGTACTTC. Protein: CASSAAAGGPREQYF.

The gene calls are TRBV6-5 and TRBJ2-5; possibly TRBD1 for D (5 bases). The CDR3 consists of 14 residues. Germline loops: CDR1 MNHEY, CDR2 SVGAGI. Trimming shortened V by 2 bases and J by 6 bases, and 13 bases separated the two germline ends. Here the CDR3 DNA reads TGTGCCAGCAGTTACCGGCAGGGTGAACAGACCCAGTACTTC. It yields the protein CASSYRQGEQTQYF.

This sequence joins TRBV28 and TRBJ2-7; D possibly corresponds to TRBD1 (5 bases). Germline CDR1 MDHEN, CDR2 SYDVKM. V was pared by 3 bases and J by 3 bases, with 6 bases between. The CDR3 has 12 amino acids. CDR3 amino acids: CASSFQGYEQYF. The CDR3 DNA follows: TGTGCCAGCAGTTTCCAGGGCTACGAGCAGTACTTC.

The rearrangement joins TRBV6-5 to TRBJ2-2; possible D gene TRBD1, 6 bases. With 7 bases removed from V and 6 bases from J, the gap between germline ends came to 18 bases. Germline V gene data show CDR1 as MNHEY and CDR2 as SVGAGI. This CDR3 has 15 amino acids. CDR3 loop: CASTPSGTQSGELFF. CDR3 sequence (DNA): TGTGCCAGCACCCCCTCCGGGACACAGTCCGGGGAGCTGTTTTTT.

The chain uses TRBV11-2 and TRBJ1-5; D possibly corresponds to TRBD1 (5 bases). Trimming cost V 5 bases and J 3 bases, with 11 bases left between them. The germline gives CDR1 SGHAT, CDR2 FQNNGV. This CDR3 is built from 14 residues. CDR3: CASSRGGDNQPQHF. The CDR3 DNA follows: TGTGCCAGCAGCCGGGGGGGGGACAATCAGCCCCAGCATTTT.

This sequence joins TRBV30 and TRBJ2-2, with D unclear. Between the trimmed V and J ends, which lost 1 base and 7 bases, there was a span of 13 bases. From germline, CDR1 is GTSNPN and CDR2 SVGIG (reference sequence). The CDR3 has 14 residues. The CDR3 DNA follows: TGTGCCTGGAGTGGGGCTATTCTGGGCGGGGAGCTGTTTTTT. Protein sequence: CAWSGAILGGELFF.

This clone was picked up a small number of times. The chain is built from TRBV28 and TRBJ1-3; D is perhaps TRBD1 (6 bases). Germline CDR1 MDHEN, CDR2 SYDVKM. The CDR3 spans 13 residues. The germline V and J ends were trimmed by 10 bases and 4 bases, with 14 bases remaining between them. The DNA for the CDR3 is TGTGCCACCCAAACAGGGCTCGGAAACACCATATATTTT. Translated: CATQTGLGNTIYF. Looking up the rest from reference TRBV28 and TRBJ1-3 gives the full variable domain: DVKVTQSSRYLVKRTGEKVFLECVQDMDHENMFWYRQDPGLGLRLIYFSYDVKMKEKGDIPEGYSVSREKKERFSLILESASTNQTSMYLCATQTGLGNTIYFGEGSWLTVV.

This rearrangement joins TRBV28 to TRBJ2-3; 12 nucleotides line up with TRBD2. The CDR3 is 14 amino acids. Germline assignment: CDR1 MDHEN and CDR2 SYDVKM. Germline trimming cut 6 bases from V and 3 bases from J; bases unmatched to any gene: 1. The CDR3 coding sequence is TGTGCCAGCAGGCTAGCGGGAGGGACAGATACGCAGTATTTT. Translation gives CASRLAGGTDTQYF.

The chain employs TRBV5-6 and TRBJ2-3, with a possible D match to TRBD1 (6 bases). Germline lookup yields CDR1 SGHDT and CDR2 YYEEEE. The CDR3 spans 15 residues. V lost 0 bases to trimming and J lost 3 bases, with 11 bases between them. The CDR3 loop is CASSLGGPRTDTQYF. The CDR3 DNA reads TGTGCCAGCAGCTTGGGGGGGCCTCGGACAGATACGCAGTATTTT.

The chain joins TRBV19 to TRBJ1-1; maybe TRBD1 (5 bases). Germline CDR1 reads LNHDA; CDR2 reads SQIVND (reference sequence). The CDR3 is made up of 14 amino acids. The V end lost 1 base, the J end lost 9 bases, and 15 bases lay between the germline ends. CDR3 coding DNA: TGTGCCAGTAGTATAGCCGGCGCCGGGGGAAAAGCTTTCTTT. Translation gives CASSIAGAGGKAFF.

CDR3 region: CASSSGLAGTDTQYF. CDR3 nucleotide sequence: TGCGCCAGCAGCTCAGGACTAGCGGGCACAGATACGCAGTATTTT. The rearrangement joins TRBV5-1 to TRBJ2-3; 10 bases fit TRBD2. Trimming took 3 bases from V and 1 from J; bases not matched to a gene: 2. The CDR3 runs 15 residues. From germline, CDR1 is SGHRS and CDR2 YFSETQ. Full variable domain (rest looked up from reference TRBV5-1 and TRBJ2-3): KAGVTQTPRYLIKTRGQQVTLSCSPISGHRSVSWYQQTPGQGLQFLFEYFSETQRNKGNFPGRFSGRQFSNSRSEMNVSTLELGDSALYLCASSSGLAGTDTQYFGPGTRLTVL.

The rearrangement joins TRBV5-4 to TRBJ2-3; 9 nucleotides match TRBD1. Losses at the gene ends were 4 bases for V and 10 bases for J; bases not matched to a gene: 7. The germline gives CDR1 SGHNT, CDR2 YYREEE (reference sequence). There are 13 residues in the CDR3. In nucleotides, the CDR3 is TGTGCCAGCAGCATGGACAGGGGCGGCGCGCAGTATTTT. This gives the protein CASSMDRGGAQYF.

This clone was counted only a few times. This sequence joins TRBV2 and TRBJ1-2, with TRBD1 as a possible D gene (6 bases). The CDR3 contains 12 residues. V was shortened by 6 bases and J by 5 bases, with 10 bases between the two germline ends. From germline, CDR1 is SNHLY and CDR2 FYNNEI. DNA for the CDR3: TGTGCCAGCAGATCGGACAGTTATGGCTACACCTTC. Amino acids: CASRSDSYGYTF.

The chain uses TRBV9 and TRBJ2-2; TRBD2 matches at 9 bases. V trimming: 2 bases; J trimming: 5 bases; junction bases outside the gene matches: 4. Germline CDR1 reads SGDLS; CDR2 reads YYNGEE. The CDR3 runs 15 residues. Written as DNA, the CDR3 is TGTGCCAGCAGCGTTAGCGGGAGTATTACCGGGGAGCTGTTTTTT. This sequence encodes CASSVSGSITGELFF.

CDR3 in amino acids: CASSRDVSSYNSPLHF. The DNA for the CDR3 is TGCGCCAGCAGCCGAGACGTCAGCTCCTATAATTCACCCCTCCACTTT. V usage is TRBV4-3 and J usage is TRBJ1-6; D uncertain. Germline-derived CDR1 and CDR2 are LGHNA and YSLEER. This CDR3 region has 16 residues. Trimming took 4 bases from V and 0 from J, leaving 10 bases between them.

This chain connects TRBV30 to TRBJ1-2; D gene uncertain. The V and J ends lost 0 bases and 4 bases respectively, with 3 bases between them. Germline assignment: CDR1 GTSNPN and CDR2 SVGIG (reference sequence). This CDR3 has 11 amino acids. The CDR3 DNA follows: TGTGCCTGGAGTGTAGCCTATGGCTACACCTTC. Amino acid sequence: CAWSVAYGYTF.

The chain recombines TRBV25-1 with TRBJ1-2; 7 bases align to TRBD1. The CDR3 has 13 amino acids. In germline, CDR1 is MGHDK, CDR2 SYGVNS. Unmatched junction bases numbered 6, after V lost 7 bases and J lost 4 bases. CDR3 protein: CASKFGDSYGYTF. DNA of the CDR3: TGTGCCAGCAAATTTGGGGACAGCTATGGCTACACCTTC.

This clone has only one observation. The chain combines TRBV19 with TRBJ2-2; 8 nucleotides align to TRBD2. Germline lookup yields CDR1 LNHDA and CDR2 SQIVND (reference sequence). The length of the CDR3 is 17 residues. The ends lost 3 bases at V and 3 bases at J; junction bases unmatched: 9. The CDR3 spells CASSMAGSGSYTGELFF. As DNA, the CDR3 is TGTGCCAGTAGTATGGCGGGAAGCGGGAGTTACACCGGGGAGCTGTTTTTT.

The chain combines TRBV19 with TRBJ2-3; D gene uncertain. V was pared by 4 bases and J by 4 bases, with 12 bases between. Germline CDR1 reads LNHDA; CDR2 reads SQIVND (reference sequence). The CDR3 length is 14 residues. The CDR3 protein is CASSRAATADTQYF. The CDR3 DNA reads as TGTGCCAGTAGTAGGGCCGCTACGGCAGATACGCAGTATTTT.